What follows are 30 T cell receptor beta chains derived from one specimen sequenced in a study of chemoradiotherapy in HPV16-positive cancers. Repertoires were generated with immunoSEQ multiplex PCR, while TCRdb's copy carries only in-frame clones and drops some. The data hold around 12,000 clones, with roughly 80% observed a single time. The biological material was taken from a patient who underwent chemoradiotherapy. These receptors all stem from a human donor with HPV-associated anogenital cancer.

The chain is built from TRBV7-2 and TRBJ1-6; D is uncertain. Trimming cost V 5 bases and J 8 bases, with 16 bases left between them. The CDR3 spans 15 residues. Germline assignment: CDR1 SGHTA and CDR2 FQGNSA. CDR3 sequence: CASSAGSGAHSPLHF. DNA of the CDR3: TGTGCCAGCAGCGCCGGGAGTGGCGCGCATTCACCCCTCCACTTT.

CDR3 loop: CASSRFTIQGSEAFF. As DNA, the CDR3 is TGTGCCAGCAGTCGCTTCACGATACAGGGGTCTGAAGCTTTCTTT. The gene calls are TRBV6-5 and TRBJ1-1, with 7 nucleotides matching TRBD1. This CDR3 is built from 15 residues. Trimming removed 5 bases from V and 6 bases from J; junction bases left unmatched: 12. Per germline, CDR1 MNHEY and CDR2 SVGAGI.

J is TRBJ2-2 and V is TRBV19; 7 nucleotides align to TRBD2. The germline CDR1 and CDR2 sequences are LNHDA and SQIVND (reference sequence). CDR3 length: 15 amino acids. V lost 1 base and J lost 9; bases outside the gene matches: 8. The DNA for the CDR3 is TGTGCCAGTAGTATAGCTGGGAGGGGAAACTGGGAGCTGTTTTTT. Translating gives CASSIAGRGNWELFF.

The chain recombines TRBV7-2 with TRBJ1-5; D unclear. Germline V gene sequence: CDR1 SGHTA, CDR2 FQGNSA. Trimming shortened V by 2 bases and J by 0 bases, and 11 bases separated the two germline ends. This CDR3 has 16 amino acids. The CDR3 spells CASSLWASTSNQPQHF. Written as DNA, the CDR3 is TGTGCCAGCAGCTTATGGGCAAGCACTAGCAATCAGCCCCAGCATTTT. Variable domain in full (rest from reference TRBV7-2 and TRBJ1-5): GAGVSQSPSNKVTEKGKDVELRCDPISGHTALYWYRQSLGQGLEFLIYFQGNSAPDKSGLPSDRFSAERTGGSVSTLTIQRTQQEDSAVYLCASSLWASTSNQPQHFGDGTRLSIL.

The chain carries TRBV7-3 and TRBJ2-3, with D perhaps TRBD1 or TRBD2 (6 bases each). From germline, CDR1 is SGHTA and CDR2 FQGTGA. This CDR3 spans 15 amino acids. Trimming removed 5 bases from V and 3 bases from J, with 15 bases in between. CDR3 loop: CASSPISGATDTQYF. The CDR3 DNA sequence: TGTGCCAGCAGCCCGATCTCGGGGGCTACAGATACGCAGTATTTT.

The chain recombines TRBV6-5 with TRBJ1-1; TRBD1 might be the D (6 bases). The CDR3 totals 16 residues. Germline CDR1 reads MNHEY; CDR2 reads SVGAGI. Trimming took off 4 bases at V and 10 bases at J, with 25 bases between the two ends. The CDR3 sequence: CASSLRSGGRAGRAFF. The CDR3 nucleotides are TGTGCCAGCAGTTTGAGGTCCGGGGGGCGTGCGGGGAGAGCTTTCTTT.

The rearrangement joins TRBV6-5 to TRBJ1-6; maybe TRBD1 (5 bases). The germline gives CDR1 MNHEY, CDR2 SVGAGI. The CDR3 is made up of 14 amino acids. V was trimmed by 3 bases and J by 11 bases, leaving 14 bases between them. CDR3 residues: CASSYAGPNTPLHF. The DNA for the CDR3 is TGTGCCAGCAGTTATGCGGGACCGAATACACCCCTCCACTTT.

This sequence joins TRBV30 and TRBJ2-7, with D hard to call. Germline CDR1 and CDR2: GTSNPN and SVGIG (reference sequence). The CDR3 runs to 12 residues. The V gene lost 2 bases and the J gene lost 2 bases, with 7 bases spanning the gap. The CDR3: CAWSKGTYEQYF. CDR3 DNA: TGTGCCTGGAGTAAGGGCACCTACGAGCAGTACTTC.

CDR3 in DNA: TGTGCCAGCAGCTTGGGAACCGGACAGCCCCAGCATTTT. Its translation is CASSLGTGQPQHF. J is TRBJ1-5 and V is TRBV7-9, with D unresolved. V lost 3 bases, J lost 7 bases, and 10 bases lay in between. Per the germline V gene, CDR1 is SEHNR and CDR2 is FQNEAQ (reference sequence). This CDR3 region has 13 residues.

CDR3 loop: CASSWGDSSYEQYF. The CDR3 bases are TGTGCCAGCAGCTGGGGGGACAGCTCCTACGAGCAGTACTTC. The V gene is TRBV5-8, the J gene TRBJ2-7; possibly TRBD1 for D (7 bases). V lost 3 bases and J lost 0, with 10 bases in between. CDR3 length: 14 amino acids. Germline CDR1 is SGHTS and CDR2 is YDEGEE.

The chain carries TRBV14 and TRBJ2-2; possibly TRBD2 for D (5 bases). The V gene's germline CDR1 is SGHDN and CDR2 FVKESK. CDR3 size: 13 residues. Trimming took off 4 bases at V and 6 bases at J, with 9 bases between the two ends. CDR3 sequence (DNA): TGTGCCAGCAGCCCCCGGGGATCCGGGGAGCTGTTTTTT. This encodes CASSPRGSGELFF.

This chain joins TRBV16 and TRBJ2-3, with 9 bases that match TRBD1. J lost 12 bases, V lost 1 base, and 5 bases had no gene match. CDR3 size: 13 residues. Per the germline V gene, CDR1 is KGHSY and CDR2 is FQNENV. The DNA of the CDR3 is TGTGCCAGCAGCCAATGGGGACAGGGAAATCAGTATTTT. Translation gives CASSQWGQGNQYF.

This clone was detected once. The chain joins TRBV7-2 to TRBJ2-7; D perhaps matches TRBD1 (5 bases). This CDR3 is 14 amino acids long. From germline, CDR1 is SGHTA and CDR2 FQGNSA. Trimming removed 1 base from V and 3 bases from J, with 10 bases in between. CDR3: CASSLERGFYEQYF. The CDR3 DNA sequence: TGTGCCAGCAGCTTAGAAAGGGGTTTCTACGAGCAGTACTTC.

The J gene is TRBJ2-5, the V gene TRBV4-3; no definite D call. The CDR3 consists of 13 residues. Per germline, CDR1 LGHNA and CDR2 YSLEER. The germline V and J ends were trimmed by 0 bases and 11 bases, with 13 bases remaining between them. The CDR3 here is CASSQEVGSGQYF. In DNA form, the CDR3 reads TGCGCCAGCAGCCAAGAAGTAGGATCTGGGCAGTACTTC.

A word on this clone: Its ends do not fully match the called genes, so a read error is possible. As DNA, the CDR3 is TGTGCCAGCAGCTTAGAAGGGGGACAGGGGAGAACCTACGAGCGGTACTTC. Residues: CASSLEGGQGRTYERYF. The chain is built from TRBV11-2 and TRBJ2-7, with 10 bases matching TRBD1. Germline values: CDR1 SGHAT, CDR2 FQNNGV. The CDR3 totals 17 residues.

The J gene is TRBJ2-1, the V gene TRBV7-2; unclear D gene. The germline V gene has CDR1 SGHTA and CDR2 FQGNSA. The CDR3 loop spans 15 amino acids. V lost 5 bases and J 0 bases, leaving 11 bases between the germline ends. The CDR3 protein is CASSRYESSYNEQFF. CDR3 DNA sequence: TGTGCCAGCAGCCGCTACGAAAGCTCCTACAATGAGCAGTTCTTC.

The J gene is TRBJ1-3, the V gene TRBV19; D not resolved. The germline V and J ends were trimmed by 3 bases and 4 bases, with 16 bases remaining between them. The CDR3 has 16 amino acids. Germline values: CDR1 LNHDA, CDR2 SQIVND (reference sequence). The CDR3: CASSIGPVGVGNTIYF. The CDR3 DNA reads as TGTGCCAGTAGTATCGGACCCGTTGGGGTGGGAAACACCATATATTTT.

This sequence joins TRBV7-9 and TRBJ2-3, with D hard to call. This CDR3 has 16 residues. The V gene lost 2 bases and the J gene lost 2 bases, with 14 bases spanning the gap. Germline V lookup: CDR1 SEHNR, CDR2 FQNEAQ (reference sequence). The CDR3 region has the DNA TGTGCCAGCAGCTTATCCAGTTTCCGCGACACAGATACGCAGTATTTT. Translation: CASSLSSFRDTDTQYF.

As DNA, the CDR3 is TGTGCCAGCAGCTTGTTCCCCGGCAATCAGCCCCAGCATTTT. Translating it yields CASSLFPGNQPQHF. The chain couples TRBV5-5 to TRBJ1-5; D remains ambiguous. The CDR3 consists of 14 residues. Germline V lookup: CDR1 SGHKS, CDR2 YYEKEE (reference sequence). V was cut by 1 base and J by 2 bases, with 7 bases left in between.

This chain uses TRBV5-1 with TRBJ1-1; tentative D call: TRBD1 (5 bases). The ends were cut back, 0 bases at V and 3 bases at J, with 9 bases in the middle. The CDR3 has 14 amino acids. Per the germline V gene, CDR1 is SGHRS and CDR2 is YFSETQ. As DNA, the CDR3 is TGCGCCAGCAGCTTGGCCGGGGGGGACACTGAAGCTTTCTTT. Protein product: CASSLAGGDTEAFF.

The rearrangement uses TRBV7-2 and TRBJ1-2, with D possibly TRBD1 on 5 matching bases. The CDR3 runs to 13 residues. The V end lost 4 bases, the J end lost 4 bases, and 10 bases lay between the germline ends. Germline values: CDR1 SGHTA, CDR2 FQGNSA. CDR3: CASSYQGTYGYTF. The CDR3, as DNA: TGTGCCAGCAGCTACCAGGGTACCTATGGCTACACCTTC. Together with reference TRBV7-2 and TRBJ1-2, the CDR3 gives the full variable domain: GAGVSQSPSNKVTEKGKDVELRCDPISGHTALYWYRQSLGQGLEFLIYFQGNSAPDKSGLPSDRFSAERTGGSVSTLTIQRTQQEDSAVYLCASSYQGTYGYTFGSGTRLTVV.

The rearrangement links TRBV4-1 to TRBJ1-1, with D possibly being TRBD1 (5 bases). The V gene lost 0 bases and the J gene lost 7 bases, with 21 bases spanning the gap. Looked up from germline, CDR1 is MGHRA and CDR2 is YSYEKL. The CDR3 length is 17 residues. The CDR3 protein is CASSQESRTKGTLEAFF. The CDR3 DNA follows: TGCGCCAGCAGCCAAGAAAGTCGAACAAAGGGGACCCTTGAAGCTTTCTTT.

This clone showed up just once. The chain recombines TRBV7-9 with TRBJ2-1, with 9 positions matching TRBD1. J gave up 12 bases and V 5 bases, and 14 bases lay outside the gene matches. The germline CDR1 and CDR2 sequences are SEHNR and FQNEAQ (reference sequence). The CDR3 runs to 15 residues. The chain's CDR3 is CASSPGTGSGLVQFF. CDR3 in DNA: TGTGCCAGCAGCCCCGGGACAGGGTCAGGTCTTGTGCAGTTCTTC.

The rearrangement links TRBV19 to TRBJ2-1; TRBD2 matches 8 bases. V dropped 4 bases and J dropped 6; count of bases not matched to a gene: 5. The CDR3 contains 14 residues. CDR1 is LNHDA and CDR2 is SQIVND in the germline V gene (reference sequence). The CDR3 loop is CASSSGGFLNEQFF. The CDR3 DNA reads as TGTGCCAGTAGTAGCGGGGGGTTCCTCAATGAGCAGTTCTTC.

This clone was seen a few times. V gene TRBV19 combines with J gene TRBJ2-6; D ambiguous. Trimming cost V 5 bases and J 5 bases, with 22 bases left between them. The CDR3 consists of 18 residues. CDR1 LNHDA and CDR2 SQIVND come from the germline V gene (reference sequence). In DNA form, the CDR3 reads TGTGCCAGTAGTCTTTTGGCGACATCACAAAGTCGGGCCAACGTCCTGACTTTC. Its protein product is CASSLLATSQSRANVLTF. Looking up the rest from reference TRBV19 and TRBJ2-6 gives the full variable domain: DGGITQSPKYLFRKEGQNVTLSCEQNLNHDAMYWYRQDPGQGLRLIYYSQIVNDFQKGDIAEGYSVSREKKESFPLTVTSAQKNPTAFYLCASSLLATSQSRANVLTFGAGSRLTVL.

This chain joins TRBV4-1 and TRBJ1-2; D possibly corresponds to TRBD1 (6 bases). This CDR3 region has 15 residues. Germline V lookup: CDR1 MGHRA, CDR2 YSYEKL. Deletions cut 0 bases from V and 4 bases from J, with 12 bases between. The CDR3 sequence is CASSQDQGSPYGYTF. CDR3 coding DNA: TGCGCCAGCAGCCAAGATCAGGGGTCTCCCTATGGCTACACCTTC.

This clone has only a few counts. The chain has TRBV7-2 and TRBJ2-7; 8 positions match TRBD2. V was clipped by 2 bases and J by 2 bases; unmatched bases: 5. This CDR3 has 15 residues. CDR1 is SGHTA and CDR2 is FQGNSA in the germline V gene. CDR3 loop: CASSLIRGGPYEQYF. The CDR3 coding sequence is TGTGCCAGCAGCTTAATTCGGGGGGGCCCCTACGAGCAGTACTTC.

This chain connects TRBV2 to TRBJ1-1; 10 bases map to TRBD1. The trim removed 8 bases at V and 5 bases at J, leaving 8 bases unmatched. Germline CDR1 and CDR2: SNHLY and FYNNEI. CDR3 length equals 14 residues. Here the CDR3 reads CASVRDRGRTEAFF. CDR3 nucleotides: TGTGCCAGCGTACGGGACAGGGGTAGGACTGAAGCTTTCTTT. Full variable domain (remainder filled in from reference TRBV2 and TRBJ1-1): EPEVTQTPSHQVTQMGQEVILRCVPISNHLYFYWYRQILGQKVEFLVSFYNNEISEKSEIFDDQFSVERPDGSNFTLKIRSTKLEDSAMYFCASVRDRGRTEAFFGQGTRLTVV.

The chain links TRBV9 to TRBJ1-6; possibly TRBD1 for D (6 bases). V was cut by 0 bases and J by 4 bases, with 11 bases left in between. In germline, CDR1 is SGDLS, CDR2 YYNGEE. This CDR3 has 16 residues. CDR3 nucleotide sequence: TGTGCCAGCAGCGTAGTGGACAGCGTTTATAATTCACCCCTCCACTTT. Its protein product is CASSVVDSVYNSPLHF.

This sequence joins TRBV7-3 and TRBJ1-1; possibly TRBD1 for D (5 bases). The CDR3 spans 14 residues. Trimming took 4 bases from V and 0 from J, leaving 9 bases between them. Germline lookup yields CDR1 SGHTA and CDR2 FQGTGA. CDR3 region: CASSSQGLNTEAFF. CDR3 sequence (DNA): TGTGCCAGCAGCTCCCAGGGCCTGAACACTGAAGCTTTCTTT. The complete variable domain, with remaining parts taken from reference TRBV7-3 and TRBJ1-1, reads GAGVSQTPSNKVTEKGKYVELRCDPISGHTALYWYRQSLGQGPEFLIYFQGTGAADDSGLPNDRFFAVRPEGSVSTLKIQRTERGDSAVYLCASSSQGLNTEAFFGQGTRLTVV.